Listed below are T cell receptor beta chains from one sample, sequenced in a study of blood T cells in healthy people across ages. TCRdb re-analysed the 5' RACE reads in MiXCR, keeping a single row per CDR3 protein. The table includes 1.8 million or so distinct CDR3 sequences, roughly two fifths detected once. Sequencing was performed on blood. The receptors here all came from a human donor in good health. CDR3s include the opening cysteine and the closing phenylalanine or tryptophan. The order of the fields is V gene, clone size, D gene, J gene, CDR3 DNA, CDR3 protein. A D gene is named only where the DNA matches it firmly. Clone sizes are given selectively: once, few, many, or a class where the clone is expanded.

>TRBV20-1|many|TRBD2|TRBJ2-5
TGCAGTGCTAGACCTAGCGGTGAAATGGGCGAGACCCAGTACTTC
CSARPSGEMGETQYF
>TRBV6-4|NA|NA|TRBJ2-2
TGTGCCAGCAGTGAAGAAGGGGCCGGGGAGCTGTTTTTT
CASSEEGAGELFF
>TRBV7-3|NA|TRBD1|TRBJ2-7
TGTGCCAGCAGGTACGACGTTCGGGACAGCATCTCCTACGAGCAGTACTTC
CASRYDVRDSISYEQYF
>TRBV20-1|NA|TRBD2|TRBJ2-7
TGCAGTGCTAGTCGGACTAGCGCAAACTACGAGCAGTACTTC
CSASRTSANYEQYF
>TRBV7-9|NA|TRBD1|TRBJ1-1
TGTGCCAGCAGATTGACAGGGGTTACTGAAGCTTTCTTT
CASRLTGVTEAFF
>TRBV7-6|few|NA|TRBJ1-1
TGTGCCAGCAGCTTAGCATCCGGAGCTTTCTTT
CASSLASGAFF
>TRBV5-5|NA|NA|TRBJ2-4
TGTGCCAGCAGCTTGGAACTATCAGTTGCCAAAAACATTCAGTACTTC
CASSLELSVAKNIQYF
>TRBV7-8|NA|NA|TRBJ2-7
TGTGCCAGCAGCGTCTACACACCCAGGGAATTCAGCGGGCAGTACTTC
CASSVYTPREFSGQYF
>TRBV7-3|few|TRBD2|TRBJ2-3
TGTGCCAGCAGCTTAACCGGAAGAGCGGGGGGGCTCGGAGATACGCAGTATTTT
CASSLTGRAGGLGDTQYF
>TRBV20-1|few|NA|TRBJ2-7
TGCAGTGCGCGACCGGGACTTCAATCTAATCCGGGGTACTTC
CSARPGLQSNPGYF
>TRBV7-9|NA|NA|TRBJ1-4
TGTGCCAGCAGCTTGCCCGGGACACCTACTAATGAAAAACTGTTTTTT
CASSLPGTPTNEKLFF
>TRBV12-3/TRBV12-4|NA|NA|TRBJ2-7
TGTGCCAGCAATTTACAGGGATGGAGTACGCTACAGTACGAGCAGTACTTC
CASNLQGWSTLQYEQYF
>TRBV28|NA|NA|TRBJ1-5
TGTGCCACCAGACCTACGGGGGCCCCCCAGCATTTT
CATRPTGAPQHF
>TRBV20-1|few|TRBD2|TRBJ2-5
TGCAGTGCTAGTGCGTCTAGGAGTAGCGGGGGAGGGGAGACCCAGTACTTC
CSASASRSSGGGETQYF
>TRBV20-1|few|NA|TRBJ2-5
TGCAGTGCGTCGACCTATATAGAGACCCAGTACTTC
CSASTYIETQYF
>TRBV20-1|once|TRBD2|TRBJ2-4
TGCAGTGCTATGTTCATAGCGGGGGACCTAGCCAAAAACATTCAGTACTTC
CSAMFIAGDLAKNIQYF
>TRBV3-1|few|NA|TRBJ2-3
TGTGCCAGCAGCACCTCAGGGTCACCAGATACGCAGTATTTT
CASSTSGSPDTQYF
>TRBV7-9|NA|NA|TRBJ2-7
TGTGCCAGCAGCCGAATAACCCCTCCCTGCGAGCAGTACTTC
CASSRITPPCEQYF
>TRBV10-3|NA|NA|TRBJ1-1
TGTGCCATCACTGGTGGCACTGAAGCTTTCTTT
CAITGGTEAFF
>TRBV29-1|few|TRBD2|TRBJ2-1
TGCAGCGTTGGCAGCGGGGGGGGGATGAATGAGCAGTTCTTC
CSVGSGGGMNEQFF
>TRBV28|many|TRBD1|TRBJ2-7
TGTGCCAGCAGTTGGACAGGCCCGACCTACGAGCAGTACTTC
CASSWTGPTYEQYF
>TRBV6-5|NA|NA|TRBJ2-1
TGTGCCAGCAGATTCACTCGTGTGACGCCCAACAATGAGCAGTTCTTC
CASRFTRVTPNNEQFF
>TRBV27|NA|TRBD1|TRBJ1-5
TGTGCCAGCAGTACCCGGGACAGGGTATCTCCTGTCAGCAATCAGCCCCAGCATTTT
CASSTRDRVSPVSNQPQHF
>TRBV28|few|TRBD1|TRBJ2-5
TGTGCCAGCAGTCCTGGAGTTTTTGGGGGCAGGGGGGAGACCCAGTACTTC
CASSPGVFGGRGETQYF
>TRBV4-3|few|TRBD1|TRBJ2-1
TGCGCCAGCAGCCAAGCGGGACAGGGGTGGGCCAATGAGCAGTTCTTC
CASSQAGQGWANEQFF
>TRBV28|few|TRBD2|TRBJ2-7
TGTGCCAGCACCTCTGCGGGAGTCAGTTCCTACGAGCAGTACTTC
CASTSAGVSSYEQYF
>TRBV20-1|NA|NA|TRBJ2-7
TGCAGTGCTAGAGAGGGAGGTAATTCGGGTTACGAGCAGTACTTC
CSAREGGNSGYEQYF
>TRBV7-2|NA|NA|TRBJ1-5
TGTGCCAGCAGCTTAGTGTCGCGGACGGATCAGCCCCAGCATTTT
CASSLVSRTDQPQHF
>TRBV7-9|few|NA|TRBJ2-7
TGTGCCAGCAGCTTAGGTATCGTGTACGAGCAGTACTTC
CASSLGIVYEQYF
>TRBV4-3|NA|NA|TRBJ1-3
TGCGCCAGCAGCCAAGAGACAGGTTCTGGAAACACCATATATTTT
CASSQETGSGNTIYF
>TRBV7-2|NA|NA|TRBJ2-3
TGTGCCAGCAGCCGACTCCCCGGGTCAGATACGCAGTATTTT
CASSRLPGSDTQYF
>TRBV11-2|NA|NA|TRBJ1-4
TGTGCCAGCAGCTTAGCGCCCTGGACAGAGAGTAATGAAAAACTGTTTTTT
CASSLAPWTESNEKLFF
>TRBV7-9|NA|NA|TRBJ2-1
TGTGCCAGCAGCCGCACACAGTCGGACAATGAGCAGTTCTTC
CASSRTQSDNEQFF
>TRBV12-3/TRBV12-4|few|NA|TRBJ1-5
TGTGCCAGCAGTTTACGAGGTGGGATTCAAGCCCAGCATTTT
CASSLRGGIQAQHF
>TRBV7-6|NA|NA|TRBJ2-2
TGTGCCAGCAGCTTTCGGGGTAGCAAGACCGGGGAGCTGTTTTTT
CASSFRGSKTGELFF
>TRBV6-2/TRBV6-3|NA|TRBD1|TRBJ2-4
TGTGCCAGCAGTTACTCGGGACAGGACGGGGGCAAAAACATTCAGTACTTC
CASSYSGQDGGKNIQYF
>TRBV12-3/TRBV12-4|once|TRBD1|TRBJ1-2
TGTGCCAGCAGAGAGACAGGGTACTATGGCTACACCTTC
CASRETGYYGYTF
>TRBV20-1|few|TRBD2|TRBJ2-1
TGCAGTGCTAGTGAGCGGGGCTACTACAATGAGCAGTTCTTC
CSASERGYYNEQFF
>TRBV7-9|NA|NA|TRBJ2-1
TGTGCCAGCAGCCCCACCGGTACGGAGGATGAGCAGTTCTTC
CASSPTGTEDEQFF
>TRBV7-2|few|NA|TRBJ2-5
TGTGCCAGCAGCTTAGACGCGGCGTCGGGAGAGGCCCAGTACTTC
CASSLDAASGEAQYF
>TRBV3-1|few|TRBD1|TRBJ1-1
TGTGCCAGCAGCCAAACGTCCCAGGGGGGCACTGAAGCTTTCTTT
CASSQTSQGGTEAFF
>TRBV6-6|NA|NA|TRBJ1-2
TGTGCCAGCAGTTACAGGATAACGGCGGATGGCTACACCTTC
CASSYRITADGYTF
>TRBV6-6|NA|TRBD1|TRBJ1-2
TGTGCCAGCAGACGTCGACAGGGGATCTCCTATGGCGACACCTTC
CASRRRQGISYGDTF
>TRBV10-3|NA|NA|TRBJ2-1
TGTGCCATCGGTGATCCCGGGGTGGCAGTCTACAATGAGCAGTTCTTC
CAIGDPGVAVYNEQFF
>TRBV28|NA|NA|TRBJ1-5
TGTGCCAGCAGTCACAGGGTTGTGGGACTCCAGCATTTT
CASSHRVVGLQHF
>TRBV20-1|NA|NA|TRBJ1-5
TGCAGTGCTAGACAGGGTGTGGGCAATCAGCCCCAGCATTTT
CSARQGVGNQPQHF
>TRBV20-1|NA|NA|TRBJ1-2
TGCAGTGCTGGAAGCGGGGAGTCTGGCTACACCTTC
CSAGSGESGYTF
>TRBV20-1|few|NA|TRBJ2-1
TGCAGTGCTAGTTATCGGGGCGTAGGGAATGAGCAGTTCTTC
CSASYRGVGNEQFF
>TRBV4-3|few|NA|TRBJ2-7
TGCGCCAGCAGCCAAGACTCCTCACCGAGAGGGTCCTACGAGCAGTACTTC
CASSQDSSPRGSYEQYF
>TRBV4-3|few|NA|TRBJ2-3
TGCGCCAGCAGCCAATATATCAGCGGCGATGGCACAGATACGCAGTATTTT
CASSQYISGDGTDTQYF
>TRBV29-1|few|TRBD1|TRBJ2-7
TGCAGCGTTGAAGTGACCGGGACAGACGAGCAGTACTTC
CSVEVTGTDEQYF
>TRBV29-1|few|TRBD1|TRBJ2-7
TGCAGCGTTGTGGGACAGGCGCCTGAGCAGTACTTC
CSVVGQAPEQYF
>TRBV19|NA|NA|TRBJ1-1
TGTGCCAGTAGTACGTACGACAGACGCACTGAAGCTTTCTTT
CASSTYDRRTEAFF
>TRBV4-1|NA|NA|TRBJ2-3
TGCGCCGTACAGATTTCAGATACGCAGTATTTT
CAVQISDTQYF
>TRBV20-1|many|TRBD1|TRBJ2-7
TGCAGTGCTAGAGATAGACCCGGGACAGACTACGAGCAGTACTTC
CSARDRPGTDYEQYF
>TRBV7-2|few|TRBD1|TRBJ2-5
TGTGCCAGCAGCGGGGACAGGGAGTCAGAGACCCAGTACTTC
CASSGDRESETQYF
>TRBV7-2|NA|TRBD2|TRBJ2-5
TGTGCCAGCAGCTTCCAGACTAGCTCCTACAATGAGCAGTACTTC
CASSFQTSSYNEQYF
>TRBV7-9|few|NA|TRBJ1-5
TGTGCCAGCAGCGATGACGGCCCCCTGAGCAATCAGCCCCAGCATTTT
CASSDDGPLSNQPQHF
>TRBV9|NA|NA|TRBJ2-1
TGTGCCAGCAGCGTAGGGGGTTTTAACAATGAGCAGTTCTTC
CASSVGGFNNEQFF